Each of the 27 T cell receptor beta chains below was sequenced from the same sample in a study of cytotoxic CD8 clonotypes in ibrutinib-treated CLL. Produced via immunoSEQ multiplex PCR; TCRdb's table is partial and in-frame only. Among 65,000 to 85,000 clones listed, roughly 83% were seen once. The material sequenced was PBMCs, taken after 24 months of ibrutinib treatment. The receptor source for this set is a human donor with chronic lymphocytic leukemia.

The chain's CDR3 is CASDLPGYPGANVLTF. The CDR3 DNA sequence: TGTGCCAGCGATTTACCAGGGTACCCTGGGGCCAACGTCCTGACTTTC. V is TRBV5-8 and J is TRBJ2-6, with D possibly TRBD1 on 5 matching bases. With 7 bases removed from V and 2 bases from J, the gap between germline ends came to 16 bases. There are 16 residues in the CDR3. The germline CDR1 and CDR2 sequences are SGHTS and YDEGEE.

V usage is TRBV11-3 and J usage is TRBJ2-2; TRBD1 aligns across 10 bases. The CDR3 covers 17 residues. V lost 2 bases and J lost 5; bases outside the gene matches: 8. CDR1 SGHNT and CDR2 YENEEA come from the germline V gene. The CDR3: CASSLFGGQGSTGELFF. Written as DNA, the CDR3 is TGTGCCAGCAGCTTATTCGGGGGACAGGGGTCTACCGGGGAGCTGTTTTTT.

The chain combines TRBV7-8 with TRBJ2-7, with 7 bases matching TRBD1. The trim removed 5 bases at V and 3 bases at J, leaving 16 bases unmatched. This CDR3 has 17 residues. Germline V lookup: CDR1 SGHVS, CDR2 FQNEAQ. CDR3 sequence (DNA): TGTGCCAGCAGCATCGGCGCCGCCGGGACAGCGCTCTACGAGCAGTACTTC. Its protein product is CASSIGAAGTALYEQYF.

This clone was detected only a few times. The chain has TRBV11-2 and TRBJ2-7; 12 bases fit TRBD2. This CDR3 contains 15 residues. CDR1 is SGHAT, CDR2 FQNNGV, per germline. V lost 5 bases to trimming and J lost 3 bases; unmatched junction nucleotides: 5. The CDR3 loop is CASSAATSGSYEQYF. CDR3 coding DNA: TGTGCCAGCAGCGCGGCGACTAGCGGGAGCTACGAGCAGTACTTC.

The chain has TRBV30 and TRBJ2-3; D gene unclear. The germline gives CDR1 GTSNPN, CDR2 SVGIG (reference sequence). Trimming shortened V by 0 bases and J by 6 bases, and 7 bases separated the two germline ends. This CDR3 has 12 amino acids. The CDR3, as DNA: TGTGCCTGGAGTGTAATGGCCGATACGCAGTATTTT. Residues: CAWSVMADTQYF. Drawing the rest from reference TRBV30 and TRBJ2-3, the complete variable domain is SQTIHQWPATLVQPVGSPLSLECTVEGTSNPNLYWYRQAAGRGLQLLFYSVGIGQISSEVPQNLSASRPQDRQFILSSKKLLLSDSGFYLCAWSVMADTQYFGPGTRLTVL.

The chain joins TRBV5-1 to TRBJ1-3; unclear D gene. The germline V gene has CDR1 SGHRS and CDR2 YFSETQ. The CDR3 is 15 residues long. Trimming cost V 0 bases and J 2 bases, with 9 bases left between them. For the CDR3, the DNA is TGCGCCAGCAGCTTGGTGCCTCAGCCTGGAAACACCATATATTTT. Translation: CASSLVPQPGNTIYF.

DNA for the CDR3: TGTGCCAGCAGCTGGGGGACCGGGTGGCTAGCGGGAGGGCCGTCTGGCGAGCAGTACTTC. It translates to CASSWGTGWLAGGPSGEQYF. The chain uses TRBV5-4 and TRBJ2-7; 12 nucleotides align to TRBD2. The CDR3 has 20 residues. Trimming took 3 bases from V and 6 from J; bases not matched to a gene: 22. In germline, CDR1 is SGHNT, CDR2 YYREEE (reference sequence).

The V call is TRBV6-5, the J call TRBJ2-3, with 9 bases fitting TRBD2. V lost 5 bases to trimming and J lost 14 bases; unmatched junction nucleotides: 11. The CDR3 consists of 13 residues. Germline V gene sequence: CDR1 MNHEY, CDR2 SVGAGI. The CDR3 spells CASSRLADRRPYF. The CDR3 region has the DNA TGTGCCAGCAGTCGACTAGCGGACCGACGGCCGTATTTT.

CDR3 DNA: TGCGCCAGCAGCATGCCGGGACAGTCCTACGAGCAGTACTTC. Translating it yields CASSMPGQSYEQYF. The V and J genes are TRBV5-1 and TRBJ2-7; 7 bases are shared with TRBD1. Germline values: CDR1 SGHRS, CDR2 YFSETQ. The V segment lost 4 bases and the J segment 1 base; nucleotides outside the gene matches: 5. This CDR3 has 14 amino acids.

This clone was detected only once. The J gene is TRBJ2-5, the V gene TRBV7-6; D is ambiguous. Germline CDR1 and CDR2: SGHVS and FNYEAQ. Trimming took 0 bases from V and 0 from J, leaving 8 bases between them. The CDR3 spans 15 residues. CDR3 DNA: TGTGCCAGCAGCTTAGCGCGAGCCAACCAAGAGACCCAGTACTTC. It codes for CASSLARANQETQYF.

The chain couples TRBV20-1 to TRBJ2-1, with D uncertain. CDR3 length equals 11 residues. V lost 3 bases and J 9 bases, leaving 9 bases between the germline ends. Germline CDR1 and CDR2: DFQATT and SNEGSKA (reference sequence). CDR3 sequence (DNA): TGCAGTGCTAGTGTGGACGGTGAGCAGTTCTTC. Amino acids: CSASVDGEQFF.

This rearrangement joins TRBV5-1 to TRBJ2-2, with D perhaps matching TRBD1 (5 bases). Trimming removed 0 bases from V and 6 bases from J, with 15 bases in between. This CDR3 is built from 16 residues. Germline CDR1 reads SGHRS; CDR2 reads YFSETQ. The DNA for the CDR3 is TGCGCCAGCAGCTTGGCCCGTGGGGCGAGCCCCGGGGAGCTGTTTTTT. Amino acids: CASSLARGASPGELFF.

This chain uses TRBV19 with TRBJ2-5; D possibly corresponds to TRBD2 (6 bases). The CDR3 is made up of 13 amino acids. Germline CDR1 is LNHDA and CDR2 is SQIVND (reference sequence). Trimming cost V 3 bases and J 4 bases, with 9 bases left between them. This CDR3 reads CASSISEGETQYF. The CDR3 DNA follows: TGTGCCAGTAGTATCTCGGAGGGAGAGACCCAGTACTTC.

The chain is built from TRBV5-4 and TRBJ2-1; no reliable D call. The V gene lost 5 bases and the J gene lost 5 bases, with 20 bases spanning the gap. The CDR3 spans 16 residues. From germline, CDR1 is SGHNT and CDR2 YYREEE (reference sequence). CDR3 residues: CASRLYGSPTDNEQFF. Here the CDR3 DNA reads TGTGCCAGCAGATTATACGGGTCGCCAACTGACAATGAGCAGTTCTTC.

This clone has only a few counts. The chain is built from TRBV5-4 and TRBJ2-7, with 7 bases identical to TRBD2. This CDR3 has 16 residues. Unmatched junction bases numbered 11, after V lost 3 bases and J lost 2 bases. CDR1 and CDR2 from the germline V gene are SGHNT and YYREEE (reference sequence). Written as DNA, the CDR3 is TGTGCCAGCAGCTGGGGGGGAAGGATGGGAACCTACGAGCAGTACTTC. Translation gives CASSWGGRMGTYEQYF.

The rearrangement uses TRBV19 and TRBJ2-1; D is possibly TRBD2 (6 bases). Germline CDR1 reads LNHDA; CDR2 reads SQIVND (reference sequence). The CDR3 is 14 residues long. The V end was cut by 4 bases, the J end by 1 base, with 8 bases between. CDR3 residues: CASSTGTSYNEQFF. The CDR3 coding sequence is TGTGCCAGTAGTACTGGGACTTCCTACAATGAGCAGTTCTTC.

The chain combines TRBV7-3 with TRBJ2-1, with 7 bases aligning to TRBD1. Germline CDR1 is SGHTA and CDR2 is FQGTGA. The V segment lost 4 bases and the J segment 3 bases; nucleotides outside the gene matches: 6. This CDR3 is 15 amino acids long. Here the CDR3 DNA reads TGTGCCAGCAGCTCCCGGGACAGACTCTACAATGAGCAGTTCTTC. Residues: CASSSRDRLYNEQFF. Filled out from reference TRBV7-3 and TRBJ2-1, the complete variable domain reads GAGVSQTPSNKVTEKGKYVELRCDPISGHTALYWYRQSLGQGPEFLIYFQGTGAADDSGLPNDRFFAVRPEGSVSTLKIQRTERGDSAVYLCASSSRDRLYNEQFFGPGTRLTVL.

This clone occurred once. This chain uses TRBV7-2 with TRBJ2-1; 7 bases fit TRBD1. V shed 4 bases, J shed 8 bases, and the junction held 8 bases outside the gene matches. Germline CDR1 is SGHTA and CDR2 is FQGNSA. This CDR3 region has 14 residues. The CDR3 here is CASSSRTGGYEQFF. DNA for the CDR3: TGTGCCAGCAGCTCTCGGACAGGTGGGTATGAGCAGTTCTTC.

The chain recombines TRBV5-4 with TRBJ2-1, with unresolved D. The CDR3 has 13 residues. V lost 0 bases to trimming and J lost 6 bases, with 7 bases between them. Germline CDR1 reads SGHNT; CDR2 reads YYREEE (reference sequence). This chain's CDR3 is CASSLGRSNEQFF. For the CDR3, the DNA is TGTGCCAGCAGCTTGGGGCGGAGCAATGAGCAGTTCTTC.

V is TRBV7-2 and J is TRBJ2-1, with 10 bases identical to TRBD2. Looked up from germline, CDR1 is SGHTA and CDR2 is FQGNSA. This CDR3 is 16 amino acids long. Trimming took 1 base from V and 0 from J; bases not matched to a gene: 0. The CDR3 DNA reads as TGTGCCAGCAGCTTAGGGACTAGCGGCTCCTACAATGAGCAGTTCTTC. Translation: CASSLGTSGSYNEQFF.

In DNA, the CDR3 is TGTGCCAGCAGCCCCCAGATGGGGGGAGGCTATGGCTACACCTTC. It is translated as CASSPQMGGGYGYTF. This chain connects TRBV7-9 to TRBJ1-2; possible D gene TRBD1, 5 bases. The V end was cut by 5 bases, the J end by 4 bases, with 17 bases between. The CDR3 runs to 15 residues. CDR1 and CDR2 (germline): SEHNR, FQNEAQ (reference sequence).

The V gene is TRBV11-2, the J gene TRBJ2-2, with a weak D call TRBD2 (5 bases). CDR3 length: 14 residues. Germline-derived CDR1 and CDR2 are SGHAT and FQNNGV. V was trimmed by 3 bases and J by 4 bases, leaving 9 bases between them. CDR3 protein: CASSLRAGTGELFF. CDR3 sequence (DNA): TGTGCCAGCAGCTTGAGGGCGGGCACCGGGGAGCTGTTTTTT.

By share, this clone counts as medium-sized. The CDR3: CASSLPTFSGSGTYEQYF. CDR3 nucleotides: TGTGCCAGCAGTTTACCAACGTTTAGCGGGAGTGGAACCTACGAGCAGTACTTC. The chain links TRBV27 to TRBJ2-7; 9 bases map to TRBD2. Germline-derived CDR1 and CDR2 are MNHEY and SMNVEV (reference sequence). CDR3 length: 18 residues. The junction had 13 bases not matched to a gene; V was cut back by 2 bases and J by 2 bases.

J is TRBJ2-7 and V is TRBV28; TRBD2 agrees at 7 bases. The length of the CDR3 is 14 residues. V dropped 9 bases and J dropped 3; count of bases not matched to a gene: 11. Germline values: CDR1 MDHEN, CDR2 SYDVKM. DNA for the CDR3: TGTGCCAGTCGGTGGGGGAGGGCCAACTACGAGCAGTACTTC. Amino acid sequence: CASRWGRANYEQYF.

The CDR3 region is CASSLSRANVLTF. In DNA form, the CDR3 reads TGTGCCAGCAGCCTCTCCAGGGCCAACGTCCTGACTTTC. The rearrangement uses TRBV28 and TRBJ2-6; D gene uncertain. Between the trimmed V and J ends, which lost 6 bases and 5 bases, there was a span of 8 bases. This CDR3 is 13 amino acids long. CDR1 MDHEN and CDR2 SYDVKM come from the germline V gene.

This clone was observed a handful of times. V usage is TRBV27 and J usage is TRBJ1-4; no clear D gene. Per the germline V gene, CDR1 is MNHEY and CDR2 is SMNVEV (reference sequence). The V end lost 6 bases, the J end lost 5 bases, and 16 bases lay between the germline ends. This CDR3 comprises 15 residues. The CDR3 nucleotides read TGTGCCAGCAGGAAGTTAACTTGGGGAAATGAAAAACTGTTTTTT. Translated, it gives CASRKLTWGNEKLFF.

The gene calls are TRBV6-4 and TRBJ2-2; D gene ambiguous. CDR3 size: 14 residues. Trimming took off 4 bases at V and 2 bases at J, with 8 bases between the two ends. Germline loops: CDR1 MRHNA, CDR2 SNTAGT. CDR3 bases: TGTGCCAGCAGTGTTCAGCGAAACACCGGGGAGCTGTTTTTT. Translating gives CASSVQRNTGELFF.